Below are 7 T cell receptor beta chains sequenced from a single sample in a study of blood T cells in healthy people across ages. Alongside a J-beta primer mix, a sample-barcoded 5' primer served in a second PCR lasting about 7 to 11 cycles. TCRdb analysed the 5' RACE reads with MiXCR anew, one entry per CDR3 protein. The sample shows hundreds of thousands of distinct CDR3 sequences, around 49% of them seen only once. The sequencing input was blood. Every receptor here comes from a woman aged 55-69 years in good health.

The chain is built from TRBV30 and TRBJ1-2; the match to TRBD1 covers 7 bases. The germline V gene has CDR1 GTSNPN and CDR2 SVGIG (reference sequence). The CDR3 is 13 residues long. V lost 0 bases, J lost 7 bases, and 5 bases stayed unmatched. The CDR3 nucleotides are TGTGCCTGGAGTGTACAGGGGCCGTCTGGCTACACCTTC. Translating gives CAWSVQGPSGYTF.

A note on this clonotype: A much larger clonotype is one base distant, so this may be a read error. The chain links TRBV12-3 or TRBV12-4 to TRBJ2-1; D is possibly TRBD2 (5 bases). V dropped 5 bases and J dropped 13 bases, with 18 bases sitting between them. The CDR3 contains 13 residues. The CDR3 coding sequence is TGTGCCAGCAGTATCGGACGGGAAGAGACCCAGTTCTTC. This translates into CASSIGREETQFF.

This chain connects TRBV10-3 to TRBJ2-1, with 12 bases lining up with TRBD2. The CDR3 sequence is 15 residues long. Germline V gene data show CDR1 as ENHRY and CDR2 as SYGVKD. J was trimmed by 4 bases and V by 6 bases; bases with no gene match: 4. CDR3 sequence (DNA): TGTGCCATCAGAAGAGGACTAGCGGGGTACAATGAGCAGTTCTTC. As protein: CAIRRGLAGYNEQFF.

The V call is TRBV18, the J call TRBJ2-1; D possibly corresponds to TRBD1 (5 bases). The ends were cut back, 0 bases at V and 7 bases at J, with 10 bases in the middle. CDR3 length: 14 amino acids. Germline V CDR1 and CDR2: KGHSH, LQKENI. CDR3 sequence: CASSPPGRGNEQFF. DNA of the CDR3: TGTGCCAGCTCACCACCGGGGCGAGGTAATGAGCAGTTCTTC.

This clonotype was seen a handful of times. V gene TRBV9 combines with J gene TRBJ2-1; TRBD1 matches 9 bases. The CDR3 covers 15 residues. The V gene's germline CDR1 is SGDLS and CDR2 YYNGEE. Losses at the gene ends were 2 bases for V and 4 bases for J; bases not matched to a gene: 4. CDR3 amino acids: CASSVGDRVYNEQFF. The CDR3 DNA is TGTGCCAGCAGCGTGGGGGACAGGGTTTACAATGAGCAGTTCTTC.

There are a few counts of this clonotype. The rearrangement uses TRBV15 and TRBJ2-7; 9 nucleotides match TRBD2. Germline V gene lookup returns CDR1 LNHNV and CDR2 YYDKDF (reference sequence). This CDR3 is built from 15 residues. The V and J ends lost 3 bases and 4 bases, in that order; junction bases with no gene match: 7. The CDR3 DNA is TGTGCCACCAGCAGTCCTCCTAGCGGGATTTACGAGCAGTACTTC. This gives the protein CATSSPPSGIYEQYF.

The chain links TRBV30 to TRBJ2-7; the D gene is possibly TRBD2 (5 bases). The length of the CDR3 is 13 residues. Germline values: CDR1 GTSNPN, CDR2 SVGIG (reference sequence). The V end was cut by 1 base, the J end by 2 bases, with 9 bases between. CDR3 in DNA: TGTGCCTGGAGTGGGGTGGGAGCCTACGAGCAGTACTTC. As protein: CAWSGVGAYEQYF.